This TCR beta chain was captured by sequencing in a study of shared clonotypes between healthy human individuals. Study overall: Each donor's CD8 memory used one plate, CD8 naive two, each CD4 subset three.

CD8 cells regarded as naive lacked CD45RO, were positively chosen for CCR7, and omitted terminally differentiated effector memory CD45RA+ cells. Sequencing used immunoSEQ multiplex PCR; TCRdb keeps in-frame clones, though not all of them. Here the sample spans millions of clones, about 95% being singletons. The CDR3 is made up of 16 amino acids. The junction had 8 bases not matched to a gene; V was cut back by 3 bases and J by 7 bases. From germline, CDR1 is LNHNV and CDR2 YYDKDF (reference sequence). This clonotype was obtained from a man younger than 35 in good health. V is TRBV15 and J is TRBJ2-2; 10 bases agree with TRBD1. Material for sequencing was naive CD8+ T cells sorted from blood. CDR3 DNA sequence: TGTGCCACCAGCAGTCTCATGACAGGGGGCAGCGGGGAGCTGTTTTTT. It translates to CATSSLMTGGSGELFF.